These T cell receptor beta chains were read from a single sample in a study of T cells in Graves' hyperthyroidism and ophthalmopathy. TCRdb re-called the multiplex PCR reads through MiXCR, storing one row per CDR3 protein. The repertoire holds about 520,000 distinct CDR3 sequences, with roughly a quarter as singletons. Sequencing input: blood. These receptors all come from a woman under 40 with Graves' ophthalmopathy. Each CDR3 is given with its conserved first and last residue. Each record gives: V gene, CDR3 protein.

>TRBV12-3/TRBV12-4
CASSIITPGLAGNTGELFF
>TRBV18
CASSLTGGTYNEQFF
>TRBV6-2/TRBV6-3
CAISQSASGAFF
>TRBV5-1
CASSLVGGEAKNIQYF
>TRBV6-5
CASITLGRNTEAFF
>TRBV6-1
CATRGTGGKETQYF
>TRBV2
CASSEQGAQQPQHF
>TRBV30
CAWSGLGGGEQYF
>TRBV9
CASSVAGGGIYGYTF
>TRBV7-9
CASSLVPGPNEQYF
>TRBV19
CAADRVHGANVLTF
>TRBV27
CASSERLGGAWYEQYF
>TRBV29-1
CSVRWGASYEQYF
>TRBV27
CASSFSGQGAPTF
>TRBV4-1
CASSQDRAGNGYTF
>TRBV12-3/TRBV12-4
CASSLEGESYEQYF
>TRBV19
CASRGTVSGNTIYF
>TRBV6-1
CASSKGTGGTEALF
>TRBV12-3/TRBV12-4
CASSLGWRDQETQYF
>TRBV5-6
CASSKPSLTQYF
>TRBV20-1
CSPVPPGAVAYGYTF
>TRBV7-6
CASSLNPLAPAQHF
>TRBV20-1
CSAYDISGANVLTF
>TRBV12-3/TRBV12-4
CASSLGGFNYGYTF
>TRBV2
CASSESPPGTTGELFF
>TRBV7-2
CASSPQIGNVEQYF
>TRBV12-3/TRBV12-4
CASSPIFNYGYTF
>TRBV19
CASSMDDSYNGYTF
>TRBV6-2/TRBV6-3
CPSSSRQVPPYEQYF
>TRBV29-1
CSVEGGQGWVGETQYF
>TRBV15
CATSRGSSSNDEQYF
>TRBV6-2/TRBV6-3
CASSSGTGGPRGYGYTF
>TRBV11-2
CASSLGGRTSGLGEQYF
>TRBV28
CASSRGFGYGHTF
>TRBV6-2/TRBV6-3
CASSLEGVAYEQYF
>TRBV29-1
CSGLRGLRGTYEQYF
>TRBV6-4
CASSNPGQGALHGYTF
>TRBV10-1
CASSESAVRGNEQDF
>TRBV19
CASSTSDREGQPQHF
>TRBV9
CASSPPGDTSYEQYF
>TRBV28
CASSTGVLYSNQPQHF
>TRBV10-3
CAISESEGTEAFF
>TRBV27
CASSPDGAAKNIQYF
>TRBV12-3/TRBV12-4
CASSLRQRPGAFF
>TRBV20-1
CSARDSGPETQYF
>TRBV29-1
CSVTTGGETEAFF
>TRBV27
CASSPSLAGGLDEQYF
>TRBV20-1
CSAKGQGLYEQYF
>TRBV6-5
CASSYGSAFRDGYTF
>TRBV5-4
CASSLKELANTGELFF
>TRBV6-1
CASSEAWGQETQYF
>TRBV7-2
CASSFVVTGPYEQYF
>TRBV20-1
CSARRDRGGEQYF
>TRBV7-2
CASSTRPGGELFF
>TRBV28
CASSSPLLETQYF
>TRBV6-1
CASRPGQGRIYEQYF
>TRBV11-2
CASSLETDTPGGYTF
>TRBV6-2/TRBV6-3
CASSYRRRTGELFF
>TRBV5-5
CASSLEVSQETQYF
>TRBV6-1
CASTPTGVNQPQHF